Included here is one T cell receptor (beta chain) sequence, with context. The antigen remains unidentified. The sample belongs to a study of CD8 T cells in ankylosing spondylitis. Whole-study results and caveats: About 8 highly homologous variants made up a TCR beta motif that seemed to typify ankylosing spondylitis blood.

Germline lookup yields CDR1 MNHEY and CDR2 SMNVEV (reference sequence). The CDR3 is 16 amino acids. Trimming removed 5 bases at V and 7 bases at J, with 23 bases between. TCRdb independently ran MiXCR on the 5' RACE reads; one entry per CDR3 protein. The sample lists 330,000 or so distinct CDR3 sequences; 8% were seen once. Material: blood, either unsorted or a sorted T cell fraction (not recorded which). This TCR came from a male donor with ankylosing spondylitis. The chain joins TRBV27 to TRBJ1-2, with a tentative D call TRBD1 (5 bases). CDR3 sequence reads: CASSTRVGGSRPGYTF. The CDR3 DNA reads TGTGCCAGCAGTACCAGGGTGGGAGGGTCTCGGCCTGGCTACACCTTC.